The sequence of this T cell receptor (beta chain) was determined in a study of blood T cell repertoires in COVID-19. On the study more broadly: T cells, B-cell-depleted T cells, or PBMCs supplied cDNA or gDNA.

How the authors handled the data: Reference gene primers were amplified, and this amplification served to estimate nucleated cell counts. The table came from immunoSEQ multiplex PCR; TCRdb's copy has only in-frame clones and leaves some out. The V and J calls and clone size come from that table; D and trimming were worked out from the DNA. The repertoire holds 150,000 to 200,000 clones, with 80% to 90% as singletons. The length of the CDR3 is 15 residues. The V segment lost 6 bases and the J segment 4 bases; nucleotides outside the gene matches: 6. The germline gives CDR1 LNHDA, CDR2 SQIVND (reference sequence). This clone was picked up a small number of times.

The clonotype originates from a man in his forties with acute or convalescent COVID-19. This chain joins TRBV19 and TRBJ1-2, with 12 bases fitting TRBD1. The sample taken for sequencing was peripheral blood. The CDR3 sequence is CASSPRDRGPYGYTF. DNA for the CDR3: TGTGCCAGTAGCCCCCGGGACAGGGGGCCCTATGGCTACACCTTC.